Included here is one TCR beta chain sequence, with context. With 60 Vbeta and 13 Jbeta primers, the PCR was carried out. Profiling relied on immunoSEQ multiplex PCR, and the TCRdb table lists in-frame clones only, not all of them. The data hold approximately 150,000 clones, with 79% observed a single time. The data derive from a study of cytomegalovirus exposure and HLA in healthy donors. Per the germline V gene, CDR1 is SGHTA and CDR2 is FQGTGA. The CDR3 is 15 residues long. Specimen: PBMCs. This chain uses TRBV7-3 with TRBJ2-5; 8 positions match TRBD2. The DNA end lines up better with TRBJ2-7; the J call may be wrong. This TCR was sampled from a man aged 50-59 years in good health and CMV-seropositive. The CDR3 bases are TGTGCCAGCAGCTTGGGAGCGGGAGAGGGCTACGAGCAGTACTTC. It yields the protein CASSLGAGEGYEQYF.